The clone carrying this T cell receptor (beta chain) was recorded at least ten times. In TCRdb, the 5' RACE reads were re-called with MiXCR into one record per CDR3 protein. The sample lists a few hundred thousand distinct CDR3 sequences, approximately 4% occurring once. V shed 0 bases and J shed 4 bases, with 12 bases lying between them. Looked up from germline, CDR1 is LNHNV and CDR2 is YYDKDF (reference sequence). This CDR3 region has 15 residues. These data come from a study of T cells after yellow fever vaccination. The clonotype comes from a man between 18 and 29 years old who received the YFV17D yellow fever vaccine. The chain links TRBV15 to TRBJ2-5; TRBD2 might be the D (5 bases). Specimen: PBMCs, collected 5 days after the yellow fever booster vaccination. The CDR3 spells CATSREDGVAETQYF. DNA of the CDR3: TGTGCCACCAGCAGAGAGGACGGGGTCGCAGAGACCCAGTACTTC. The variable domain in full, completed from reference TRBV15 and TRBJ2-5, reads DAMVIQNPRYQVTQFGKPVTLSCSQTLNHNVMYWYQQKSSQAPKLLFHYYDKDFNNEADTPDNFQSRRPNTSFCFLDIRSPGLGDTAMYLCATSREDGVAETQYFGPGTRLLVL.